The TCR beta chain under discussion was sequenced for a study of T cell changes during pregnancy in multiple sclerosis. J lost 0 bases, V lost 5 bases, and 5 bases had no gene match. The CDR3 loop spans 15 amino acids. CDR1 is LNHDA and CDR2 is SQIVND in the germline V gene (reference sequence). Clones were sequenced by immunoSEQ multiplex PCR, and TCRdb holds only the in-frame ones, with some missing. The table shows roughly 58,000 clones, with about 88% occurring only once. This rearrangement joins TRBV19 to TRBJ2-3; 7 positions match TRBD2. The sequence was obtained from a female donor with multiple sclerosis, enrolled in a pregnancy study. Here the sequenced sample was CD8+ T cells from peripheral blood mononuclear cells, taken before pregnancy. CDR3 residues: CASSVSGASTDTQYF. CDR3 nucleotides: TGTGCCAGTAGTGTGAGCGGGGCTAGCACAGATACGCAGTATTTT.